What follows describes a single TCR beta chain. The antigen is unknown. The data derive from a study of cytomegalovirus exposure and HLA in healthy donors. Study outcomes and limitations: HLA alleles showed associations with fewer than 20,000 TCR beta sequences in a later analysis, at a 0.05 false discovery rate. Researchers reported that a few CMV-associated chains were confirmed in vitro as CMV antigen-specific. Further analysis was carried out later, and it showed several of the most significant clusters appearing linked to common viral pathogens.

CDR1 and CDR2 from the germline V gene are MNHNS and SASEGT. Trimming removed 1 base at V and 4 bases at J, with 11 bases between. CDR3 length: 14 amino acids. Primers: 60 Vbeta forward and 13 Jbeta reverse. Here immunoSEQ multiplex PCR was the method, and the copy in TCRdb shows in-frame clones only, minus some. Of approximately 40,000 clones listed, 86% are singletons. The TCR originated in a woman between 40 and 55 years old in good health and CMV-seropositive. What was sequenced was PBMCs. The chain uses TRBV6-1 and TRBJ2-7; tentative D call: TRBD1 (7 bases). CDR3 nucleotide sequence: TGTGCCAGCAGTGAAGGCGGGACAGCATACGAGCAGTACTTC. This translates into CASSEGGTAYEQYF.